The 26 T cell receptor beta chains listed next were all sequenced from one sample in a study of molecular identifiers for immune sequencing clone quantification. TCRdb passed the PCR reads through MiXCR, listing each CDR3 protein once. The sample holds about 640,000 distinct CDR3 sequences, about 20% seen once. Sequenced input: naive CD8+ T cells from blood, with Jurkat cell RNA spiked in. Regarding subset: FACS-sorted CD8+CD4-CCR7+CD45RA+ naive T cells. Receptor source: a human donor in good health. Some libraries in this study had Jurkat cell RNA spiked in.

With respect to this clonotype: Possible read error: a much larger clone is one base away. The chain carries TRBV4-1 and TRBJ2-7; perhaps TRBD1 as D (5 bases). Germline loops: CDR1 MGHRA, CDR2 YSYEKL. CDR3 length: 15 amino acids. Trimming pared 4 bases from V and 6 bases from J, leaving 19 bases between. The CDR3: CASSRLDSLRGEQYF. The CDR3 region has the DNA TGCGCCAGCAGCCGCTTAGACAGCCTAAGGGGCGAGCAGTACTTC.

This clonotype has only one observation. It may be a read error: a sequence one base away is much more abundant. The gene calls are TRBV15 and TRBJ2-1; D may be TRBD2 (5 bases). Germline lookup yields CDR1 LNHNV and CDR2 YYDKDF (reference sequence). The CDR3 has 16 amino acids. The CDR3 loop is CATSRDLASSCNEQFF. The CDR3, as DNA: TGTGCCACCAGCAGAGACTTAGCGTCCTCCTGCAATGAGCAGTTCTTC.

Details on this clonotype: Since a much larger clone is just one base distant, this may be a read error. The CDR3 protein is CASAFPLGGTENTGELFF. The CDR3 DNA is TGTGCTAGTGCCTTCCCCCTAGGCGGGACAGAGAACACCGGGGAGCTGTTTTTT. This chain joins TRBV12-5 and TRBJ2-2; the D gene is possibly TRBD1 (7 bases). The CDR3 contains 18 residues. Germline CDR1 is LGHNT and CDR2 is FRNRAP. V shed 7 bases and J shed 1 base, with 22 bases lying between them.

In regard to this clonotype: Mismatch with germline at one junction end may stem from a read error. The CDR3, as DNA: TGTGCCAGCAGTTCGGGACAGGGGGAATCCTACGAGCAGTGCTTC. It codes for CASSSGQGESYEQCF. V gene TRBV27 combines with J gene TRBJ2-7; 11 bases are a match to TRBD1. Germline V gene data show CDR1 as MNHEY and CDR2 as SMNVEV (reference sequence). This CDR3 is 15 amino acids long.

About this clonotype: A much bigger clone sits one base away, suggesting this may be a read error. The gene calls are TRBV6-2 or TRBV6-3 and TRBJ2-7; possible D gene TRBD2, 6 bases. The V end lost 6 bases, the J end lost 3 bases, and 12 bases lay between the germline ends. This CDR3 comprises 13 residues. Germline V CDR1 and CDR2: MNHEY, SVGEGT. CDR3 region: CASRLPGSYEQYF. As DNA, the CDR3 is TGTGCCAGCAGACTCCCCGGGAGCTACGAGCAGTACTTC.

The CDR3 loop reads CASSINFYNEQFF. DNA for the CDR3: TGTGCCAGCAGTATAAATTTCTACAATGAGCAGTTCTTC. V gene TRBV27 combines with J gene TRBJ2-1; the D is unclear. This CDR3 spans 13 amino acids. Between the trimmed V and J ends, which lost 5 bases and 3 bases, there was a span of 8 bases. The germline V gene has CDR1 MNHEY and CDR2 SMNVEV (reference sequence).

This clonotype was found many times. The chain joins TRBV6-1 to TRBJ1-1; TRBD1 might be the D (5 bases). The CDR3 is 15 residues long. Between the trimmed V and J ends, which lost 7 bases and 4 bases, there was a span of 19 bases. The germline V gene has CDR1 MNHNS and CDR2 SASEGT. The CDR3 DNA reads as TGTGCCAGCAAGCCTTGGTCGGGGGGTGCCACTGAAGCTTTCTTT. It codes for CASKPWSGGATEAFF.

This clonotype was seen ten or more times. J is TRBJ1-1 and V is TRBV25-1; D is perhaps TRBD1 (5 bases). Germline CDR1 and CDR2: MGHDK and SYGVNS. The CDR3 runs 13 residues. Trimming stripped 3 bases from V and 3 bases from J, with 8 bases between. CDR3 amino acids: CASSEGGYTEAFF. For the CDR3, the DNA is TGTGCCAGCAGTGAGGGGGGGTACACTGAAGCTTTCTTT.

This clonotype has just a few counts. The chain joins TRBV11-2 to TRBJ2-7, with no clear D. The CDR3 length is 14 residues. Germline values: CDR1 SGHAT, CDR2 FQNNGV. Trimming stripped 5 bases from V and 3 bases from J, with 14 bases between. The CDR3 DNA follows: TGTGCCAGCAGCCCATCGGCCGGCTTCTACGAGCAGTACTTC. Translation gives CASSPSAGFYEQYF.

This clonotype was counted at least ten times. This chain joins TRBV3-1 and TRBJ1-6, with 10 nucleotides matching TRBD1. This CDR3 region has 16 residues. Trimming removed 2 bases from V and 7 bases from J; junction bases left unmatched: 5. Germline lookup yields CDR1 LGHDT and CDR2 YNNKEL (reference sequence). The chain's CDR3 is CASSQPGQGRNSPLHF. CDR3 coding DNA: TGTGCCAGCAGCCAACCGGGACAGGGGCGGAATTCACCCCTCCACTTT. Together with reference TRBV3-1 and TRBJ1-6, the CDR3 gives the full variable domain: DTAVSQTPKYLVTQMGNDKSIKCEQNLGHDTMYWYKQDSKKFLKIMFSYNNKELIINETVPNRFSPKSPDKAHLNLHINSLELGDSAVYFCASSQPGQGRNSPLHFGNGTRLTVT.

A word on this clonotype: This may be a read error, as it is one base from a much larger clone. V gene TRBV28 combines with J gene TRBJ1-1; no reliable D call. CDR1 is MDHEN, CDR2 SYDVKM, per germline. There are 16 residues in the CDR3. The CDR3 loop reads CAGSSRGAGENTEAFF. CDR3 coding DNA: TGTGCCGGCAGTTCCCGAGGCGCAGGAGAGAACACTGAAGCTTTCTTT.

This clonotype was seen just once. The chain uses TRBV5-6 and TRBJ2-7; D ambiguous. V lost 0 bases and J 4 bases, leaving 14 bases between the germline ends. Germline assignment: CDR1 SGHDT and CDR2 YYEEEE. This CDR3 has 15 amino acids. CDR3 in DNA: TGTGCCAGCAGCTTGGGACCCAGTGCTTCTTACGAGCAGTACTTC. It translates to CASSLGPSASYEQYF.

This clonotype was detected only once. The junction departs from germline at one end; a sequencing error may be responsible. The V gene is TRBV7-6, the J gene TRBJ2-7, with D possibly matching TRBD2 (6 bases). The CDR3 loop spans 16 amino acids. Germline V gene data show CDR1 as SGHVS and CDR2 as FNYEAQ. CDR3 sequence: CAGSRPRDGGTYEQYF. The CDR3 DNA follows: TGTGCCGGCAGCCGCCCCCGGGACGGGGGAACCTACGAGCAGTACTTC.

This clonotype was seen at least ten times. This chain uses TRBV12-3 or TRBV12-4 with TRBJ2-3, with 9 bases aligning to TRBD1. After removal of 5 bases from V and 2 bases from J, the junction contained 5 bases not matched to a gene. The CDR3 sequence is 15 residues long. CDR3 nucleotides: TGTGCCAGCAGTCACACAGGGGGCTTCACAGATACGCAGTATTTT. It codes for CASSHTGGFTDTQYF.

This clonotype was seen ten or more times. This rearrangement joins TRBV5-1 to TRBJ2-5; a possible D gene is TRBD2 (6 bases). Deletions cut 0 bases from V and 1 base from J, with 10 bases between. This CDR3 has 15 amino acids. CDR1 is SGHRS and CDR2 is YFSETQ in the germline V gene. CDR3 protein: CASSLVAGPQETQYF. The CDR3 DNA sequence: TGCGCCAGCAGCTTGGTGGCGGGACCCCAAGAGACCCAGTACTTC.

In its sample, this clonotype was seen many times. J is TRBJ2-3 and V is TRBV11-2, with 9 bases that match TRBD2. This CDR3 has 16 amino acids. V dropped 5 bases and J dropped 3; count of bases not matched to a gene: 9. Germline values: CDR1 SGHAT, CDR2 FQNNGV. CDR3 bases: TGTGCCAGCAGCCGCCCTAGCGGGGTGGCAACAGATACGCAGTATTTT. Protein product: CASSRPSGVATDTQYF. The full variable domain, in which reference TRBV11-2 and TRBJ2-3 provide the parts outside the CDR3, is EAGVAQSPRYKIIEKRQSVAFWCNPISGHATLYWYQQILGQGPKLLIQFQNNGVVDDSQLPKDRFSAERLKGVDSTLKIQPAKLEDSAVYLCASSRPSGVATDTQYFGPGTRLTVL.

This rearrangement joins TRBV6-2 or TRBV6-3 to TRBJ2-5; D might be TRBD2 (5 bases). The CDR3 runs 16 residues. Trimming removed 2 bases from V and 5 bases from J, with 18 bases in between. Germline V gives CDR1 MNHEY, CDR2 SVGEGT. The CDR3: CASSYADLTRLETQYF. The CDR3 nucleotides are TGTGCCAGCAGTTACGCGGACTTGACAAGGTTGGAGACCCAGTACTTC.

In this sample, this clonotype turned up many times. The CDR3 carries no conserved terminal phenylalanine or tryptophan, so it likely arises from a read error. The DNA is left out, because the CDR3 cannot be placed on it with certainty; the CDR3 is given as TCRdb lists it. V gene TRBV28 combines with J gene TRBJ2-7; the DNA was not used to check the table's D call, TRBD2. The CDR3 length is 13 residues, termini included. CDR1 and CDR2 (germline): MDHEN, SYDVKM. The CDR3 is CASSLYGRVQSVL.

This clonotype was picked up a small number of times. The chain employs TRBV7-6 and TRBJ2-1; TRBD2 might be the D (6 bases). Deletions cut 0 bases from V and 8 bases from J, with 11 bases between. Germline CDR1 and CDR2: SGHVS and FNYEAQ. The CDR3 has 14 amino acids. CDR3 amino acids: CASSLAIGGDEQFF. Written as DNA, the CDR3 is TGTGCCAGCAGCTTAGCGATAGGCGGGGATGAGCAGTTCTTC.

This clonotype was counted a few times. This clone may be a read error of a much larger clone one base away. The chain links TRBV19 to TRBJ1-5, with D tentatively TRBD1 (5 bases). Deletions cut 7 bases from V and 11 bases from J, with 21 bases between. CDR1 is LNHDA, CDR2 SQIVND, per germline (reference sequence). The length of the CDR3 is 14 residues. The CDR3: CASTDWGGRDAQHF. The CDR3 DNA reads TGTGCCAGTACCGATTGGGGGGGTCGGGATGCCCAGCATTTT.

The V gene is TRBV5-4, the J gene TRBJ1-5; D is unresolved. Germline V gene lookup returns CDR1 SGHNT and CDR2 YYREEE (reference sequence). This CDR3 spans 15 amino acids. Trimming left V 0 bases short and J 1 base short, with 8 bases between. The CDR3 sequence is CASSLAGESNQPQHF. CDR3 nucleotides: TGTGCCAGCAGCTTGGCCGGTGAGAGCAATCAGCCCCAGCATTTT.

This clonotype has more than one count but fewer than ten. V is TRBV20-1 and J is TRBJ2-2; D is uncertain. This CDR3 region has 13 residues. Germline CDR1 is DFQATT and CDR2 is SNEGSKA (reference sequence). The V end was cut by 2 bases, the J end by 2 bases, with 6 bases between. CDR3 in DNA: TGCAGTGCTAGATCCTTAAACACCGGGGAGCTGTTTTTT. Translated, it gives CSARSLNTGELFF.

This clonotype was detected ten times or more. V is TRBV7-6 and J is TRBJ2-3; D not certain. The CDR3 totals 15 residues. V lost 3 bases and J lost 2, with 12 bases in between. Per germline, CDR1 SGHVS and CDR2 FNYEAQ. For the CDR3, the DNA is TGTGCCAGCAGCTTTCTTGGGTCCAACACAGATACGCAGTATTTT. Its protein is CASSFLGSNTDTQYF.

CDR3 sequence: CASSLTGLELFF. CDR3 nucleotide sequence: TGTGCCAGCAGTTTAACAGGGCTGGAACTGTTTTTT. This sequence joins TRBV6-2 or TRBV6-3 and TRBJ1-4; weak D call: TRBD1 (6 bases). The CDR3 length is 12 residues. CDR1 is MNHEY and CDR2 is SVGEGT in the germline V gene. The V end lost 4 bases, the J end lost 12 bases, and 12 bases lay between the germline ends.

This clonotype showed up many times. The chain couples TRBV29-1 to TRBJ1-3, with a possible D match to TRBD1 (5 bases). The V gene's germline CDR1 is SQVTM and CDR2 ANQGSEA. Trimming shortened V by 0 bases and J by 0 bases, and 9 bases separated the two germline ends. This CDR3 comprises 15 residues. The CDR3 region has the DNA TGCAGCGTTGAAGATCGAGGGACCTCTGGAAACACCATATATTTT. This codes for CSVEDRGTSGNTIYF.

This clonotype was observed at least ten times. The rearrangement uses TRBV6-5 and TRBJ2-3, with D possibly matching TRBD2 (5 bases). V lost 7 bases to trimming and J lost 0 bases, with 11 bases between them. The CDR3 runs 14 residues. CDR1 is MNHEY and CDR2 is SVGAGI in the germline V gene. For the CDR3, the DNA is TGTGCCAGCAAAGACTGGACTAGCACAGATACGCAGTATTTT. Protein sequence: CASKDWTSTDTQYF.